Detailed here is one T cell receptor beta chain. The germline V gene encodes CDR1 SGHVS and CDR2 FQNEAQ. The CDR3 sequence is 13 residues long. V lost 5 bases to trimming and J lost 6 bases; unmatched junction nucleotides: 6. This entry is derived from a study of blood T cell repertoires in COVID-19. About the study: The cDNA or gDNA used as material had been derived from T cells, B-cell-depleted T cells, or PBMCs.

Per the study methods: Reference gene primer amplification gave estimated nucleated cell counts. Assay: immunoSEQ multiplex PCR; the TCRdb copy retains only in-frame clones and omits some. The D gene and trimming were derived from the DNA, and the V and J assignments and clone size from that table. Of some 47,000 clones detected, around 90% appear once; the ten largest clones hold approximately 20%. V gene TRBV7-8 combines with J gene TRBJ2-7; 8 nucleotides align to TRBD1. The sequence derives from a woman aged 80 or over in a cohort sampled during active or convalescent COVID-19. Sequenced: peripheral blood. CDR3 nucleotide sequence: TGTGCCAGCAGCCCGATGACAGGGGCCGAGCAGTACTTC. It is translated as CASSPMTGAEQYF.